These T cell receptor beta chains were read from a single sample in a study of blood T cell repertoires in COVID-19. Sequencing used immunoSEQ multiplex PCR; TCRdb keeps in-frame clones, though not all of them. The sample has some 200,000 clones; around nine tenths are singletons. What was sequenced was peripheral blood. These TCRs come from a man between 18 and 29 years old with active or convalescent COVID-19. Both conserved end residues are part of each CDR3. Each record gives: D gene, V gene, clone size, J gene, CDR3 protein, CDR3 DNA. A D gene is named only where the DNA matches it firmly. Clone size appears in some rows only: once, few, many, or a class for an expanded clone.

D: TRBD2
V: TRBV2
size: -
J: TRBJ2-5
CDR3: CASSVDGRDQYF
DNA: TGTGCCAGCAGTGTAGATGGGAGGGACCAGTACTTC

D: TRBD1
V: TRBV7-2
size: -
J: TRBJ1-1
CDR3: CASSLRTGNTEAFF
DNA: TGTGCCAGCAGCTTAAGGACAGGCAACACTGAAGCTTTCTTT

D: -
V: TRBV4-1
size: -
J: TRBJ2-1
CDR3: CASSQDLVQPYNEQFF
DNA: TGCGCCAGCAGCCAAGATCTCGTACAGCCCTACAATGAGCAGTTCTTC

D: TRBD1
V: TRBV6-5
size: -
J: TRBJ1-2
CDR3: CASSYPRDRGGYGYTF
DNA: TGTGCCAGCAGTTACCCAAGGGACAGGGGAGGCTATGGCTACACCTTC

D: TRBD1
V: TRBV12-3/TRBV12-4
size: -
J: TRBJ1-1
CDR3: CASRTGGNTEAFF
DNA: TGTGCCAGCAGGACAGGGGGGAACACTGAAGCTTTCTTT

D: TRBD2
V: TRBV30
size: -
J: TRBJ2-2
CDR3: CASTSGRAGTGELFF
DNA: TGTGCCTCGACTAGCGGGAGGGCCGGTACCGGGGAGCTGTTTTTT

D: -
V: TRBV6-2/TRBV6-3
size: -
J: TRBJ2-7
CDR3: CASSPNLATYEQYF
DNA: TGTGCCAGCAGCCCGAACCTAGCGACCTACGAGCAGTACTTC

D: TRBD1
V: TRBV18
size: -
J: TRBJ2-4
CDR3: CASSPTRTGENIQYF
DNA: TGTGCCAGCTCACCAACTAGGACAGGGGAAAACATTCAGTACTTC

D: -
V: TRBV4-1
size: -
J: TRBJ2-2
CDR3: CASSQGSFRRDNTGELFF
DNA: TGCGCCAGCAGCCAAGGATCTTTCAGGCGGGATAACACCGGGGAGCTGTTTTTT

D: TRBD1
V: TRBV19
size: -
J: TRBJ1-1
CDR3: CASSIPSQGRTEAFF
DNA: TGTGCCAGTAGTATACCCTCACAGGGGCGGACTGAAGCTTTCTTT

D: TRBD1
V: TRBV4-1
size: -
J: TRBJ1-6
CDR3: CASSQPGTGGNSPLHF
DNA: TGCGCCAGCAGCCAACCCGGGACAGGGGGTAATTCACCCCTCCACTTT

D: TRBD2
V: TRBV27
size: -
J: TRBJ2-1
CDR3: CASRLSGGAHNEQFF
DNA: TGTGCCAGCAGACTAAGCGGGGGGGCCCACAATGAGCAGTTCTTC

D: -
V: TRBV4-1
size: -
J: TRBJ2-7
CDR3: CASSQGGSSYEQYF
DNA: TGCGCCAGCAGCCAAGGGGGCAGCTCCTACGAGCAGTACTTC

D: TRBD1
V: TRBV7-2
size: -
J: TRBJ1-1
CDR3: CASSLEPGGEAFF
DNA: TGTGCCAGCAGCTTAGAGCCAGGGGGAGAAGCTTTCTTT

D: TRBD1
V: TRBV7-4
size: -
J: TRBJ1-5
CDR3: CASSLGSTGGITQPQHF
DNA: TGTGCCAGCAGCTTAGGATCCACAGGGGGTATTACCCAGCCCCAGCATTTT

D: TRBD1
V: TRBV24-1
size: -
J: TRBJ2-2
CDR3: CATSDRTGAWELFF
DNA: TGTGCCACCAGTGATCGGACAGGCGCTTGGGAGCTGTTTTTT

D: -
V: TRBV5-1
size: -
J: TRBJ2-5
CDR3: CASSLRGQRGQETQYF
DNA: TGCGCCAGCAGCTTGCGAGGACAGCGGGGCCAAGAGACCCAGTACTTC

D: -
V: TRBV11-1
size: few
J: TRBJ1-1
CDR3: CASSLGRGGSEAFF
DNA: TGTGCCAGCAGCTTGGGACGCGGAGGGTCGGAAGCTTTCTTT

D: -
V: TRBV3-1/TRBV3-2
size: -
J: TRBJ1-1
CDR3: CASWGGRGTEAFF
DNA: TGTGCCAGCTGGGGCGGCAGGGGCACTGAAGCTTTCTTT

D: -
V: TRBV6-5
size: -
J: TRBJ1-2
CDR3: CASSPGLGRGDGYTF
DNA: TGTGCCAGCAGTCCAGGGCTGGGGCGGGGTGATGGCTACACCTTC

D: -
V: TRBV7-9
size: -
J: TRBJ2-5
CDR3: CASSPRGPETQYF
DNA: TGTGCCAGCAGCCCCCGAGGGCCAGAGACCCAGTACTTC

D: -
V: TRBV5-1
size: -
J: TRBJ2-5
CDR3: CASSLAQGQGQETQYF
DNA: TGCGCCAGCAGCTTGGCCCAGGGGCAGGGCCAAGAGACCCAGTACTTC

D: TRBD1
V: TRBV28
size: -
J: TRBJ1-3
CDR3: CASSSPGTGGNTIYF
DNA: TGTGCCAGCAGTTCACCCGGGACAGGGGGAAACACCATATATTTT

D: TRBD1
V: TRBV4-1
size: -
J: TRBJ1-1
CDR3: CASSQDLGQGRRLWTEAFF
DNA: TGCGCCAGCAGCCAAGACCTCGGACAGGGACGGCGACTGTGGACTGAAGCTTTCTTT

D: -
V: TRBV7-2
size: -
J: TRBJ2-2
CDR3: CASSPRGAGPNTGELFF
DNA: TGTGCCAGCAGCCCCCGGGGTGCGGGGCCGAACACCGGGGAGCTGTTTTTT

D: -
V: TRBV11-2
size: once
J: TRBJ1-5
CDR3: CASSLAGHQPQHF
DNA: TGTGCCAGCAGCTTAGCAGGGCATCAGCCCCAGCATTTT

D: -
V: TRBV28
size: -
J: TRBJ1-3
CDR3: CASSLERNTIYF
DNA: TGTGCCAGCAGTTTAGAGCGAAACACCATATATTTT

D: -
V: TRBV7-9
size: -
J: TRBJ2-3
CDR3: CASSLAGAQDTQYF
DNA: TGTGCCAGCAGCTTAGCGGGGGCGCAAGATACGCAGTATTTT

D: -
V: TRBV9
size: -
J: TRBJ2-1
CDR3: CASSGGQFSYNEQFF
DNA: TGTGCCAGCAGCGGCGGACAGTTCTCCTACAATGAGCAGTTCTTC

D: TRBD1
V: TRBV5-5
size: -
J: TRBJ1-3
CDR3: CASSAGQPGNTIYF
DNA: TGTGCCAGCAGCGCGGGACAGCCTGGAAACACCATATATTTT

D: -
V: TRBV29-1
size: -
J: TRBJ1-1
CDR3: CSAARGKYTEAFF
DNA: TGCAGCGCCGCGCGAGGGAAATACACTGAAGCTTTCTTT

D: TRBD2
V: TRBV6-5
size: -
J: TRBJ2-2
CDR3: CASRYTSGSAGELFF
DNA: TGTGCCAGCAGATATACTAGCGGGAGCGCCGGGGAGCTGTTTTTT

D: TRBD2
V: TRBV28
size: -
J: TRBJ2-3
CDR3: CASSHGLAGAYF
DNA: TGTGCCAGCAGCCACGGACTAGCGGGGGCCTATTTT

D: -
V: TRBV6-5
size: -
J: TRBJ1-5
CDR3: CASTYSLDQPQHF
DNA: TGTGCCAGCACCTACTCTCTTGATCAGCCCCAGCATTTT

D: -
V: TRBV11-2
size: -
J: TRBJ1-1
CDR3: CASSLWQNTEAFF
DNA: TGTGCCAGCAGCTTATGGCAGAACACTGAAGCTTTCTTT

D: -
V: TRBV12-3/TRBV12-4
size: -
J: TRBJ2-1
CDR3: CASEISGEQFF
DNA: TGTGCCAGCGAAATTTCCGGTGAGCAGTTCTTC

D: TRBD2
V: TRBV5-4
size: -
J: TRBJ2-3
CDR3: CASSLGGGGGDTQYF
DNA: TGTGCCAGCAGCTTAGGAGGCGGGGGGGGAGATACGCAGTATTTT

D: TRBD2
V: TRBV7-3
size: -
J: TRBJ2-1
CDR3: CASSPGLAGPGSYNEQFF
DNA: TGTGCCAGCAGCCCGGGACTAGCGGGACCAGGCTCCTACAATGAGCAGTTCTTC

D: TRBD1
V: TRBV7-2
size: -
J: TRBJ2-5
CDR3: CASSLAGTGQETQYF
DNA: TGTGCCAGCAGCTTAGCCGGGACAGGCCAAGAGACCCAGTACTTC

D: -
V: TRBV11-3
size: -
J: TRBJ1-1
CDR3: CASEGGGRFDLNTEAFF
DNA: TGTGCCAGCGAAGGGGGGGGCCGATTCGACTTGAACACTGAAGCTTTCTTT

D: -
V: TRBV11-3
size: -
J: TRBJ1-3
CDR3: CASSLLRDSGNTIYF
DNA: TGTGCCAGCAGCTTGTTGCGGGATTCTGGAAACACCATATATTTT

D: TRBD2
V: TRBV5-4
size: -
J: TRBJ2-1
CDR3: CASTIPGSSGSRRLDEQFF
DNA: TGTGCCAGCACGATACCGGGGTCTAGCGGGAGCCGGCGGCTCGATGAGCAGTTCTTC

D: -
V: TRBV18
size: -
J: TRBJ2-7
CDR3: CASSPPNRPVIF
DNA: TGTGCCAGCTCACCACCTAACAGACCCGTAATATTC

D: TRBD1
V: TRBV6-5
size: -
J: TRBJ1-6
CDR3: CASSYTGTGSSPLHF
DNA: TGTGCCAGCAGTTACACCGGGACAGGGAGTTCACCCCTCCACTTT

D: TRBD2
V: TRBV7-2
size: -
J: TRBJ2-5
CDR3: CASSSLLAGKVTQYF
DNA: TGTGCCAGCAGCTCCCTTCTAGCGGGGAAAGTGACCCAGTACTTC

D: TRBD2
V: TRBV7-8
size: -
J: TRBJ2-2
CDR3: CASSLRGRGGAGELFF
DNA: TGTGCCAGCAGCCTACGCGGGAGGGGTGGAGCCGGGGAGCTGTTTTTT

D: -
V: TRBV6-5
size: -
J: TRBJ1-1
CDR3: CAAIQGNTEAFF
DNA: TGTGCCGCAATACAGGGTAACACTGAAGCTTTCTTT

D: -
V: TRBV14
size: -
J: TRBJ1-2
CDR3: CASSQNRPGGYTF
DNA: TGTGCCAGCAGCCAAAACAGGCCTGGCGGCTACACCTTC

D: TRBD1
V: TRBV7-9
size: once
J: TRBJ1-2
CDR3: CASSFGGQGANYGYTF
DNA: TGTGCCAGCAGCTTTGGGGGACAGGGCGCTAACTATGGCTACACCTTC

D: TRBD2
V: TRBV7-3
size: -
J: TRBJ2-1
CDR3: CASSLYPQPGLAHNEQFF
DNA: TGTGCCAGCAGCTTATATCCCCAACCGGGACTAGCCCACAATGAGCAGTTCTTC

D: TRBD2
V: TRBV7-6
size: -
J: TRBJ2-2
CDR3: CASSQRTSEQTGELFF
DNA: TGTGCCAGCAGCCAAAGGACTAGCGAGCAGACCGGGGAGCTGTTTTTT

D: TRBD2
V: TRBV5-8
size: -
J: TRBJ2-1
CDR3: CASSLQLAGGNEQFF
DNA: TGTGCCAGCAGCTTGCAACTAGCGGGGGGAAATGAGCAGTTCTTC

D: -
V: TRBV6-1
size: once
J: TRBJ2-1
CDR3: CASSGRGHRKEDEQFF
DNA: TGTGCCAGCAGTGGGAGAGGACATAGGAAAGAGGATGAGCAGTTCTTC

D: -
V: TRBV4-3
size: -
J: TRBJ2-7
CDR3: CASSQGAAGHEQYF
DNA: TGCGCCAGCAGCCAAGGGGCAGCGGGCCACGAGCAGTACTTC

D: -
V: TRBV5-1
size: -
J: TRBJ2-5
CDR3: CASKYGQGSYQETQYF
DNA: TGCGCCAGCAAATATGGGCAGGGGAGTTACCAAGAGACCCAGTACTTC